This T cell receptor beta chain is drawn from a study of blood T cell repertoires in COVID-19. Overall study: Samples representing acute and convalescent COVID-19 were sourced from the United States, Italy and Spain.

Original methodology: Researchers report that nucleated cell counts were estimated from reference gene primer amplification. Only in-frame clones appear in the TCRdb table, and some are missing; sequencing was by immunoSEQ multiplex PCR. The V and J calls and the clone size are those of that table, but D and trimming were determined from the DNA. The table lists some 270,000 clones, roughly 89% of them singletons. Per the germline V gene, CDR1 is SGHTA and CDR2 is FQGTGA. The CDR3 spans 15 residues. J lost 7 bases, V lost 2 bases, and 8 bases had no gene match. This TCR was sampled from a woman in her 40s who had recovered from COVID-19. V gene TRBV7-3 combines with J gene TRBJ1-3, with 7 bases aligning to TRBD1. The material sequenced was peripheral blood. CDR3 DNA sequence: TGTGCCAGCAGCTTAGGAGGGGGCGGTTGGAACACCATATATTTT. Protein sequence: CASSLGGGGWNTIYF.